What follows describes a single T cell receptor (beta chain). The same CDR3 can be traced to other DNA sequences in this sample. This sample is part of a study of shared clonotypes between healthy human individuals. Assay: immunoSEQ multiplex PCR; the TCRdb copy retains only in-frame clones and omits some. The table shows roughly 2,300,000 clones, with 85% to 95% occurring only once. The sequenced material came from naive CD4+ T cells from PBMCs. Sample subset: CD45RA+ positively selected. The TCR originated in a man in his late teens or twenties in good health. Some clones in this sample may be carry-over from other donors' samples.

CDR3 bases: TGTGCCAGCAGCTTAGTGGTACAAGAGACCCAGTACTTC. Amino acid sequence: CASSLVVQETQYF. The chain recombines TRBV7-2 with TRBJ2-5; no definite D call. The CDR3 extends over 13 amino acids. CDR1 and CDR2 from the germline V gene are SGHTA and FQGNSA. V was clipped by 1 base and J by 2 bases, with 5 bases between them.